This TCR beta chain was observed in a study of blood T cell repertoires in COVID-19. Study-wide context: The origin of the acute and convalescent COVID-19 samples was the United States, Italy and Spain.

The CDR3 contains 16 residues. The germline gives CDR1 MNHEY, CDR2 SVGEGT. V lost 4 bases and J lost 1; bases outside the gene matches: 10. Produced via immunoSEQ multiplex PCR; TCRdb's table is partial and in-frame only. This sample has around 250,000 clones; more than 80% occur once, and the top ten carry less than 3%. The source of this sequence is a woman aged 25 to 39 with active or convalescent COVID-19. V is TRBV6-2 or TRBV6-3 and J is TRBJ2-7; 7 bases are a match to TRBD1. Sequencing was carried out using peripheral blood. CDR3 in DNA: TGTGCCAGCAGTTCCGAGAGGACAGGTACTTCCTACGAGCAGTACTTC. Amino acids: CASSSERTGTSYEQYF.